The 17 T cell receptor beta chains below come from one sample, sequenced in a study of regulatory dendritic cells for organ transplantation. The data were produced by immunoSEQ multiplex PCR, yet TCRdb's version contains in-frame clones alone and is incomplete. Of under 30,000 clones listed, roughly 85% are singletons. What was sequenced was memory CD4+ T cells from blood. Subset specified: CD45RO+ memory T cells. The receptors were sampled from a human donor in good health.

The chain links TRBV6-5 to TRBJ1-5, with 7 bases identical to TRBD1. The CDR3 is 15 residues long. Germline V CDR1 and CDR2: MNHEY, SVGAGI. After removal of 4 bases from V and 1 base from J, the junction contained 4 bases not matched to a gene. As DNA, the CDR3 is TGTGCCAGCAGTTTAACAGGGGCCAGCAATCAGCCCCAGCATTTT. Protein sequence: CASSLTGASNQPQHF.

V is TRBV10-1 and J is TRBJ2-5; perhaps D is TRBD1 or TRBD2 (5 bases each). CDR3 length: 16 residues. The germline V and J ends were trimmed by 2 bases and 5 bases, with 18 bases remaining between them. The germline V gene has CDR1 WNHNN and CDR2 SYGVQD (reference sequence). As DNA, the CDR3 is TGCGCCAGCAGTGAGGGATCCGGGACGAGGTTGGAGACCCAGTACTTC. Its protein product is CASSEGSGTRLETQYF.

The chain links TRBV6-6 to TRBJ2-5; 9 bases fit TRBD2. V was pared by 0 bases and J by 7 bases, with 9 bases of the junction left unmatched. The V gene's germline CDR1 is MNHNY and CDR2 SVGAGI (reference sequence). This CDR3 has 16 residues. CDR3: CASSYSASGAAGTQYF. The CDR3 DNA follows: TGTGCCAGCAGTTACTCGGCTAGCGGGGCCGCTGGGACCCAGTACTTC.

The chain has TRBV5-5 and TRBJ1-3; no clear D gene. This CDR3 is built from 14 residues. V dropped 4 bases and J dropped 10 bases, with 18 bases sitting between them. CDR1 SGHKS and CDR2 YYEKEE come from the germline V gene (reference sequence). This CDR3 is CASSLLMDSWTIYF. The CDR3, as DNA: TGTGCCAGCAGCCTACTAATGGACTCTTGGACCATATATTTT.

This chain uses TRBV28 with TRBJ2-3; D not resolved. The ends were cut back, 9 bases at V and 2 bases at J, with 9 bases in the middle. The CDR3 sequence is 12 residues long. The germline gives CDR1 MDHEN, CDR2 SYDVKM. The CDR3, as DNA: TGTGCCAGTGGATTGACCACAGATACGCAGTATTTT. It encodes CASGLTTDTQYF.

CDR3 amino acids: CASSFEQGRTEAFF. The CDR3 coding sequence is TGTGCCAGCAGCTTTGAACAGGGACGGACTGAAGCTTTCTTT. The chain joins TRBV7-8 to TRBJ1-1; D may be TRBD1 (6 bases). The CDR3 totals 14 residues. The germline CDR1 and CDR2 sequences are SGHVS and FQNEAQ. V dropped 3 bases and J dropped 5 bases, with 13 bases sitting between them.

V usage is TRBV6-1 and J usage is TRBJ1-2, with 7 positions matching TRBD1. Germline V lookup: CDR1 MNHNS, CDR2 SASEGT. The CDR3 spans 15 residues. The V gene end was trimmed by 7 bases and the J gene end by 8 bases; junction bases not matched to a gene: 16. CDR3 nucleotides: TGTGCCAGCACAGAGATATGGACAGGCGCCTTAGGCTACACCTTC. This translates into CASTEIWTGALGYTF.

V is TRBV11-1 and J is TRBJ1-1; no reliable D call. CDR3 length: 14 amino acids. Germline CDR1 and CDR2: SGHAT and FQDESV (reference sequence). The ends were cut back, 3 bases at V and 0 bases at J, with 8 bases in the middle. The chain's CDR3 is CASSFNRVNTEAFF. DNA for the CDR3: TGTGCCAGCAGCTTCAATAGGGTGAACACTGAAGCTTTCTTT.

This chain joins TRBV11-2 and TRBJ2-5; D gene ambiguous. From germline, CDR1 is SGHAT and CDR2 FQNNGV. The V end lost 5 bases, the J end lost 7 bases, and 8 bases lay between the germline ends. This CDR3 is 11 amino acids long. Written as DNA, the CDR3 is TGTGCCAGCAGCCCCACCGGGACCCAGTACTTC. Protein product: CASSPTGTQYF. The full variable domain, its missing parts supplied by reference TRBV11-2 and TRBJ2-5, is EAGVAQSPRYKIIEKRQSVAFWCNPISGHATLYWYQQILGQGPKLLIQFQNNGVVDDSQLPKDRFSAERLKGVDSTLKIQPAKLEDSAVYLCASSPTGTQYFGPGTRLLVL.

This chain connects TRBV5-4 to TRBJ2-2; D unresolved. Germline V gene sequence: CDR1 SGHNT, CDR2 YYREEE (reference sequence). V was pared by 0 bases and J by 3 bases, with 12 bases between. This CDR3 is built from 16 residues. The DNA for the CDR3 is TGTGCCAGCAGCTTGGCCGGGTGGGCACACACCGGGGAGCTGTTTTTT. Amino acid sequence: CASSLAGWAHTGELFF.

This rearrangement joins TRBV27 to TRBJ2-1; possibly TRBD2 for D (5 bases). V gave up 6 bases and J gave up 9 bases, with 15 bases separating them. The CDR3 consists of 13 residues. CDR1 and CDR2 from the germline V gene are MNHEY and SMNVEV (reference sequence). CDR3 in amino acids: CASRRNSLAEQFF. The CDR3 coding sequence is TGTGCCAGCAGGAGAAACAGCCTAGCTGAGCAGTTCTTC.

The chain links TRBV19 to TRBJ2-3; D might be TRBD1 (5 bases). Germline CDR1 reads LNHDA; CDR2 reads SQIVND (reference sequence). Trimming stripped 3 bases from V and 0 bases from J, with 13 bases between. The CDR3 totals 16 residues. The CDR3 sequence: CASSMRLGRSTDTQYF. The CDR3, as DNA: TGTGCCAGTAGTATGCGGTTGGGGCGGAGCACAGATACGCAGTATTTT.

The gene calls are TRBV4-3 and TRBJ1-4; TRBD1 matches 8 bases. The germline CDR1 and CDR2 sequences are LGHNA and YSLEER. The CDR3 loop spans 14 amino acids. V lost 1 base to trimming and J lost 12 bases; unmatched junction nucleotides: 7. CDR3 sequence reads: CASSQGVDRVELFF. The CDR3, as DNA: TGCGCCAGCAGCCAAGGAGTGGACAGGGTGGAACTGTTTTTT.

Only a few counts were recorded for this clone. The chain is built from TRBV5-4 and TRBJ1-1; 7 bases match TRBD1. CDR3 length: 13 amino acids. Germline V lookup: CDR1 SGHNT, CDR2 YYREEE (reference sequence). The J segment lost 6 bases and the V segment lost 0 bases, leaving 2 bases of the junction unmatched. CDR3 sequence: CASSLGGTAEAFF. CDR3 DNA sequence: TGTGCCAGCAGCTTGGGGGGGACAGCTGAAGCTTTCTTT.

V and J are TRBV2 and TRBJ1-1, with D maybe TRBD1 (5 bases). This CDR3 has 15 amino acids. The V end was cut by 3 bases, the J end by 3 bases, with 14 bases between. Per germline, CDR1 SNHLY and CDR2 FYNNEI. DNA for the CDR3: TGTGCCAGCAGTGAGTTAGGGGCGCGGGACACTGAAGCTTTCTTT. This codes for CASSELGARDTEAFF.

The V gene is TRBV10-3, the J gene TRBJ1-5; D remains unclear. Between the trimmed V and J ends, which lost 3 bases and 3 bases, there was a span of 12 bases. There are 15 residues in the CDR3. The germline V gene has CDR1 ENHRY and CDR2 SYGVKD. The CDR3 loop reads CAISDLGRDNQPQHF. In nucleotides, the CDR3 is TGTGCCATCAGTGATCTAGGCAGAGACAATCAGCCCCAGCATTTT.

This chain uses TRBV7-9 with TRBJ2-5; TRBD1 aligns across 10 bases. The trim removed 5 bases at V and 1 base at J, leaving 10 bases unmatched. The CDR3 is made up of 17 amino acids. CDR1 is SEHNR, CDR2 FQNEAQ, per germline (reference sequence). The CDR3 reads CASSPRTTGGTQETQYF. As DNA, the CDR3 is TGTGCCAGCAGCCCGCGTACGACAGGGGGCACCCAAGAGACCCAGTACTTC.